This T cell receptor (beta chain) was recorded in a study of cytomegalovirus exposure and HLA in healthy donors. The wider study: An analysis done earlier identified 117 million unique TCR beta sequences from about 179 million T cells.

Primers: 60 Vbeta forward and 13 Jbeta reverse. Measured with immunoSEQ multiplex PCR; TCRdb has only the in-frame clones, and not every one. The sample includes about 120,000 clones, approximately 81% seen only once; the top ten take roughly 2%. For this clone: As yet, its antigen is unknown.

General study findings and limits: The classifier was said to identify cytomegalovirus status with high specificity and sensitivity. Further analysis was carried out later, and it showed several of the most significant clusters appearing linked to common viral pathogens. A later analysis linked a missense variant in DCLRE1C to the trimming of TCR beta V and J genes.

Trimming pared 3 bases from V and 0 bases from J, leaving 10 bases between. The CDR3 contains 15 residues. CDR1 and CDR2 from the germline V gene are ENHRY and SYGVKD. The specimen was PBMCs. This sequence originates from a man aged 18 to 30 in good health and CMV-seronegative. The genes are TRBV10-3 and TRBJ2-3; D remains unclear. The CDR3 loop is CAISEKLQSTDTQYF. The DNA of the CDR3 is TGTGCCATCAGTGAAAAATTACAGAGCACAGATACGCAGTATTTT.